The 2 T cell receptor beta chains below were found in one sample sequenced in a study of OX40 agonist ivuxolimab in advanced cancers. Some clones are missing from TCRdb's copy, which holds only in-frame ones; the method was immunoSEQ multiplex PCR. The top ten hold 6.2% of the sample, which has fewer than 90,000 clones, about 94% seen once. The source material was CD4+ or CD8+ T cells sorted from blood, sampled in a trial of the OX40 agonist ivuxolimab. Every receptor here comes from an adult with an advanced solid tumor such as melanoma, head and neck, liver or kidney cancer.

The chain is built from TRBV14 and TRBJ2-4; no definite D call. Trimming cost V 6 bases and J 3 bases, with 18 bases left between them. This CDR3 region has 16 residues. CDR1 and CDR2 from the germline V gene are SGHDN and FVKESK. CDR3 DNA: TGTGCCAGCAGTCCTGGACCTGCTAAGGGCAAAAACATTCAGTACTTC. This encodes CASSPGPAKGKNIQYF.

The chain employs TRBV7-2 and TRBJ2-1; the D gene is possibly TRBD1 (5 bases). The CDR3 is made up of 16 amino acids. The V end was cut by 1 base, the J end by 7 bases, with 17 bases between. Germline-derived CDR1 and CDR2 are SGHTA and FQGNSA. The CDR3 here is CASSLGRGSLVNEQFF. DNA of the CDR3: TGTGCCAGCAGCTTAGGTAGGGGATCTCTAGTTAATGAGCAGTTCTTC.